Following are 7 T cell receptor beta chains from one sample sequenced in a study of blood T cell repertoires in COVID-19. Data came from immunoSEQ multiplex PCR; TCRdb stores just in-frame clones and leaves some out. The profile shows about 150,000 clones, roughly 82% of them singletons. Sequenced: peripheral blood. The receptor source for this set is a woman aged 45-60 years with acute or convalescent COVID-19.

The chain links TRBV6-5 to TRBJ2-2, with a tentative D call TRBD2 (5 bases). CDR1 is MNHEY, CDR2 SVGAGI, per germline. Trimming removed 2 bases at V and 7 bases at J, with 14 bases between. The length of the CDR3 is 15 residues. The CDR3 coding sequence is TGTGCCAGCAGTTACCGAAAGACTAAAGGCGGGGAGCTGTTTTTT. Amino acid sequence: CASSYRKTKGGELFF.

The gene calls are TRBV6-2 or TRBV6-3 and TRBJ1-1; D is possibly TRBD1 (6 bases). Germline loops: CDR1 MNHEY, CDR2 SVGEGT. Trimming pared 2 bases from V and 1 base from J, leaving 11 bases between. The length of the CDR3 is 15 residues. The CDR3 bases are TGTGCCAGCAGTTACCTGGGGGGGGCGAACACTGAAGCTTTCTTT. It is translated as CASSYLGGANTEAFF.

The chain recombines TRBV7-8 with TRBJ1-4, with D uncertain. Germline assignment: CDR1 SGHVS and CDR2 FQNEAQ. The CDR3 is made up of 14 amino acids. V gave up 1 base and J gave up 1 base, with 4 bases separating them. The CDR3 coding sequence is TGTGCCAGCAGCTTAGGGAGAACTAATGAAAAACTGTTTTTT. Amino acid sequence: CASSLGRTNEKLFF.

As for this clone: Other DNA sequences in the same sample also yield this CDR3. The chain recombines TRBV9 with TRBJ2-5; 7 bases fit TRBD2. V gave up 0 bases and J gave up 5 bases; unmatched junction bases: 7. From germline, CDR1 is SGDLS and CDR2 YYNGEE. This CDR3 is built from 15 residues. The CDR3 DNA reads TGTGCCAGCAGCGTAGCGGGGGGACCGGTGGAGACCCAGTACTTC. It translates to CASSVAGGPVETQYF.

The chain has TRBV5-1 and TRBJ2-2; 11 bases agree with TRBD2. The V and J ends lost 0 bases and 6 bases, in that order; junction bases with no gene match: 4. The germline CDR1 and CDR2 sequences are SGHRS and YFSETQ. There are 16 residues in the CDR3. The CDR3: CASSLVTSGSAGELFF. The CDR3 DNA sequence: TGCGCCAGCAGCTTGGTTACTAGCGGGAGCGCCGGGGAGCTGTTTTTT. Variable domain in full (rest from reference TRBV5-1 and TRBJ2-2): KAGVTQTPRYLIKTRGQQVTLSCSPISGHRSVSWYQQTPGQGLQFLFEYFSETQRNKGNFPGRFSGRQFSNSRSEMNVSTLELGDSALYLCASSLVTSGSAGELFFGEGSRLTVL.

This chain connects TRBV4-3 to TRBJ1-4, with D unresolved. The CDR3 has 15 residues. V was shortened by 3 bases and J by 5 bases, with 13 bases between the two germline ends. Germline V gene sequence: CDR1 LGHNA, CDR2 YSLEER. The CDR3 bases are TGCGCCAGCAGCCATGGCACCCTCTCCAATGAAAAACTGTTTTTT. Protein: CASSHGTLSNEKLFF.

The genes are TRBV7-2 and TRBJ1-1, with 8 bases matching TRBD1. Germline assignment: CDR1 SGHTA and CDR2 FQGNSA. The CDR3 consists of 15 residues. Losses at the gene ends were 0 bases for V and 5 bases for J; bases not matched to a gene: 5. The CDR3 nucleotides read TGTGCCAGCAGCTTAGCGGCAGGGGGCCGAACTGAAGCTTTCTTT. Amino acid sequence: CASSLAAGGRTEAFF. Drawing the rest from reference TRBV7-2 and TRBJ1-1, the complete variable domain is GAGVSQSPSNKVTEKGKDVELRCDPISGHTALYWYRQSLGQGLEFLIYFQGNSAPDKSGLPSDRFSAERTGGSVSTLTIQRTQQEDSAVYLCASSLAAGGRTEAFFGQGTRLTVV.